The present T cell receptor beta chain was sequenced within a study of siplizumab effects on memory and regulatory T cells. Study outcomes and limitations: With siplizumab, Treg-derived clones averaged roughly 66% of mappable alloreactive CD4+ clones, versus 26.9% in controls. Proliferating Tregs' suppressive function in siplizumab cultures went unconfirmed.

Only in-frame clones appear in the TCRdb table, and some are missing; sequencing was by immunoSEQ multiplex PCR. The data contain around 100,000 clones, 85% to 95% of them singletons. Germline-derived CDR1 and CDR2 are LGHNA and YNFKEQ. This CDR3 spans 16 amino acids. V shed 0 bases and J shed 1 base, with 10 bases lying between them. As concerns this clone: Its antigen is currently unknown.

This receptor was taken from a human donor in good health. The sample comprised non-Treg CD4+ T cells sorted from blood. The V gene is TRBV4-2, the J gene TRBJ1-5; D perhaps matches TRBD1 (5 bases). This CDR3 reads CASSQDAGASNQPQHF. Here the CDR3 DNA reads TGTGCCAGCAGCCAAGATGCCGGGGCGAGCAATCAGCCCCAGCATTTT.